What follows are 3 T cell receptor beta chains derived from one specimen sequenced in a study of cytomegalovirus exposure and HLA in healthy donors. This PCR relied on a set of 60 Vbeta primers and 13 Jbeta primers. Profiling relied on immunoSEQ multiplex PCR, and the TCRdb table lists in-frame clones only, not all of them. The sample has over 140,000 clones; about 80% are singletons. Sequenced: PBMCs. These receptor sequences come from a man aged 25-40 years in good health and CMV-seropositive.

The rearrangement links TRBV7-2 to TRBJ2-1, with a possible D match to TRBD1 (6 bases). This CDR3 region has 12 residues. The ends were cut back, 2 bases at V and 7 bases at J, with 6 bases in the middle. Germline CDR1 SGHTA, CDR2 FQGNSA. CDR3: CASSLQGNEQFF. The CDR3 DNA reads TGTGCCAGCAGCTTACAGGGGAATGAGCAGTTCTTC.

The chain is built from TRBV15 and TRBJ2-5; 7 positions agree with TRBD2. The CDR3 contains 15 residues. The germline V gene has CDR1 LNHNV and CDR2 YYDKDF (reference sequence). V lost 0 bases, J lost 1 base, and 2 bases stayed unmatched. CDR3 region: CATSRDRTSQETQYF. CDR3 coding DNA: TGTGCCACCAGCAGAGATCGGACTAGCCAAGAGACCCAGTACTTC.

This chain joins TRBV19 and TRBJ2-7; D may be TRBD2 (6 bases). The V gene lost 6 bases and the J gene lost 2 bases, with 11 bases spanning the gap. The CDR3 is 13 amino acids. CDR1 and CDR2 from the germline V gene are LNHDA and SQIVND (reference sequence). This CDR3 is CASSTGLPYEQYF. CDR3 DNA: TGTGCCAGTAGCACGGGACTCCCCTACGAGCAGTACTTC.